A single sample is the source of the 24 T cell receptor beta chains below, sequenced in a study of cytomegalovirus exposure and HLA in healthy donors. Use of 60 Vbeta and 13 Jbeta primers characterized the PCR. Sequencing used immunoSEQ multiplex PCR; TCRdb keeps in-frame clones, though not all of them. This table holds roughly 230,000 clones, approximately 91% found once. Sequencing was carried out using PBMCs. The receptors shown here come from a girl aged 2-10 years in good health and CMV-seronegative.

The gene calls are TRBV4-2 and TRBJ1-1; TRBD1 agrees at 7 bases. Germline CDR1 LGHNA, CDR2 YNFKEQ. This CDR3 has 15 residues. V lost 3 bases and J lost 0; bases outside the gene matches: 4. CDR3 nucleotide sequence: TGTGCCAGCAGCCAGGTGACAGGGCTGAACACTGAAGCTTTCTTT. Encoded protein: CASSQVTGLNTEAFF.

The chain has TRBV20-1 and TRBJ2-7, with TRBD1 matching over 7 bases. The CDR3 loop spans 11 amino acids. Germline V gene data show CDR1 as DFQATT and CDR2 as SNEGSKA (reference sequence). Trimming at V came to 7 bases and at J to 2 bases, leaving 2 bases not matched to a gene. The CDR3 spells CSGTGPYEQYF. The CDR3 nucleotides are TGCAGTGGGACAGGACCCTACGAGCAGTACTTC.

J is TRBJ2-1 and V is TRBV5-6; 9 bases are a match to TRBD1. CDR1 and CDR2 from the germline V gene are SGHDT and YYEEEE. J was trimmed by 10 bases and V by 0 bases; bases with no gene match: 11. The CDR3 is 16 residues long. In DNA form, the CDR3 reads TGTGCCAGCAGCTTGGCACCGGGACAGGGATCGGGGGAGCAGTTCTTC. Translated, it gives CASSLAPGQGSGEQFF.

This sequence joins TRBV4-2 and TRBJ2-3, with 9 bases fitting TRBD1. This CDR3 has 17 amino acids. Per the germline V gene, CDR1 is LGHNA and CDR2 is YNFKEQ. J was trimmed by 2 bases and V by 1 base; bases with no gene match: 7. The CDR3 DNA reads TGTGCCAGCAGCCAAGCGCAGGGACAGGGTGACACAGATACGCAGTATTTT. Encoded protein: CASSQAQGQGDTDTQYF.

The chain uses TRBV28 and TRBJ1-5; the D gene is possibly TRBD1 (5 bases). CDR1 is MDHEN and CDR2 is SYDVKM in the germline V gene. Trimming pared 1 base from V and 5 bases from J, leaving 9 bases between. This CDR3 is built from 14 residues. This CDR3 is CASSLSGGDQPQHF. For the CDR3, the DNA is TGTGCCAGCAGTTTATCCGGAGGGGATCAGCCCCAGCATTTT.

The chain joins TRBV27 to TRBJ2-7; 8 nucleotides match TRBD1. Germline V CDR1 and CDR2: MNHEY, SMNVEV (reference sequence). J was trimmed by 5 bases and V by 5 bases; bases with no gene match: 5. The CDR3 is made up of 13 amino acids. The CDR3 DNA reads TGTGCCAGCAGTCCCCCGGACAGGGACGAGCAGTACTTC. Its translation is CASSPPDRDEQYF.

The rearrangement uses TRBV7-3 and TRBJ2-3; a possible D gene is TRBD2 (6 bases). CDR3 size: 13 residues. Per the germline V gene, CDR1 is SGHTA and CDR2 is FQGTGA. V lost 5 bases and J 6 bases, leaving 12 bases between the germline ends. CDR3 loop: CASSRDFSDTQYF. The CDR3 DNA reads as TGTGCCAGCAGCCGGGACTTCTCCGATACGCAGTATTTT.

V gene TRBV7-2 combines with J gene TRBJ1-6; tentative D call: TRBD1 (5 bases). The CDR3 extends over 14 amino acids. Trimming cost V 3 bases and J 7 bases, with 10 bases left between them. Germline lookup yields CDR1 SGHTA and CDR2 FQGNSA. CDR3 sequence reads: CASSFQGANSPLHF. CDR3 sequence (DNA): TGTGCCAGCAGCTTTCAAGGGGCCAATTCACCCCTCCACTTT.

The genes are TRBV14 and TRBJ1-6; no reliable D call. This CDR3 is 17 amino acids long. V lost 2 bases and J lost 5, with 16 bases in between. CDR1 and CDR2 (germline): SGHDN, FVKESK. CDR3 coding DNA: TGTGCCAGCAGCCAAAAGGTCTGGGCAACCAATAATTCACCCCTCCACTTT. Translated, it gives CASSQKVWATNNSPLHF.

This chain joins TRBV29-1 and TRBJ2-7; D perhaps matches TRBD2 (6 bases). CDR1 and CDR2 (germline): SQVTM, ANQGSEA. The CDR3 is 14 amino acids. Trimming cost V 0 bases and J 3 bases, with 12 bases left between them. The CDR3 sequence: CSVEEGGASYEQYF. CDR3 DNA: TGCAGCGTTGAAGAGGGGGGAGCGAGCTACGAGCAGTACTTC.

This clone came up once. The chain links TRBV10-1 to TRBJ2-1; 7 bases agree with TRBD2. The length of the CDR3 is 15 residues. The V segment lost 3 bases and the J segment 7 bases; nucleotides outside the gene matches: 9. The germline CDR1 and CDR2 sequences are WNHNN and SYGVQD (reference sequence). CDR3 amino acids: CASSDLGGGRNEQFF. The DNA for the CDR3 is TGCGCCAGCAGTGACTTAGGCGGGGGAAGGAATGAGCAGTTCTTC.

V and J are TRBV12-5 and TRBJ2-7; 8 bases match TRBD1. The CDR3 is 14 amino acids. Germline V gives CDR1 LGHNT, CDR2 FRNRAP. With V trimmed by 3 bases and J by 3 bases, 4 bases remained unmatched. In nucleotides, the CDR3 is TGTGCTAGTGGTTTTCCTGGACAGGGCTACGAGCAGTACTTC. Protein: CASGFPGQGYEQYF.

The V and J genes are TRBV7-6 and TRBJ1-5; D is uncertain. CDR1 and CDR2 (germline): SGHVS, FNYEAQ. The CDR3 loop spans 15 amino acids. V was cut by 5 bases and J by 6 bases, with 17 bases left in between. In nucleotides, the CDR3 is TGTGCCAGCAGCCTAGGTTTAACCTCCGGTCAGCCCCAGCATTTT. Translated, it gives CASSLGLTSGQPQHF.

The chain joins TRBV6-5 to TRBJ2-1, with D unresolved. Per germline, CDR1 MNHEY and CDR2 SVGAGI. With 2 bases removed from V and 12 bases from J, the gap between germline ends came to 20 bases. The CDR3 totals 15 residues. CDR3 loop: CASSYSKNKLRLQFF. The CDR3 region has the DNA TGTGCCAGCAGTTACAGCAAGAATAAACTCAGGTTGCAGTTCTTC.

The chain links TRBV6-5 to TRBJ2-1, with TRBD2 as a possible D gene (5 bases). This CDR3 has 14 amino acids. CDR1 and CDR2 from the germline V gene are MNHEY and SVGAGI. The V gene lost 4 bases and the J gene lost 3 bases, with 10 bases spanning the gap. CDR3 bases: TGTGCCAGCAGTTCCCGGACTCTCTACAATGAGCAGTTCTTC. It codes for CASSSRTLYNEQFF.

This clone is a singleton in its sample. The CDR3 region is CASSPRTVATNEKLFF. CDR3 sequence (DNA): TGTGCCAGCAGCCCCCGGACTGTTGCAACTAATGAAAAACTGTTTTTT. The genes are TRBV7-2 and TRBJ1-4; unclear D gene. Between the trimmed V and J ends, which lost 5 bases and 0 bases, there was a span of 13 bases. The CDR3 loop spans 16 amino acids. Per the germline V gene, CDR1 is SGHTA and CDR2 is FQGNSA.

The V and J genes are TRBV9 and TRBJ1-2; a possible D gene is TRBD1 (5 bases). Germline CDR1 is SGDLS and CDR2 is YYNGEE. V dropped 3 bases and J dropped 8 bases, with 20 bases sitting between them. CDR3 length: 15 amino acids. CDR3 sequence: CASSAPTQGPIGYTF. The CDR3 DNA follows: TGTGCCAGCAGCGCCCCGACCCAGGGTCCTATCGGCTACACCTTC.

The chain carries TRBV19 and TRBJ1-2; D remains ambiguous. Germline V lookup: CDR1 LNHDA, CDR2 SQIVND (reference sequence). This CDR3 comprises 15 residues. V lost 10 bases, J lost 4 bases, and 22 bases lay in between. CDR3 loop: CATHVWAPDGYGYTF. CDR3 DNA sequence: TGTGCCACCCACGTCTGGGCGCCGGATGGCTATGGCTACACCTTC.

This sequence joins TRBV25-1 and TRBJ2-7, with TRBD1 matching 7 bases. V trimming: 8 bases; J trimming: 3 bases; junction bases outside the gene matches: 7. The germline CDR1 and CDR2 sequences are MGHDK and SYGVNS. The CDR3 has 13 amino acids. For the CDR3, the DNA is TGTGCCAGCGGAGCAGGGGGTGTCTACGAGCAGTACTTC. It encodes CASGAGGVYEQYF.

This chain uses TRBV6-9 with TRBJ1-5; 7 bases agree with TRBD1. Trimming took 6 bases from V and 8 from J; bases not matched to a gene: 7. This CDR3 contains 13 residues. The germline V gene encodes CDR1 MNHGY and CDR2 SVAAGI. The CDR3 DNA is TGTGCCAGCAGGAAACAGGGGTTCGAGCCCCAGCATTTT. Translation: CASRKQGFEPQHF.

This chain uses TRBV27 with TRBJ2-7; 8 nucleotides line up with TRBD2. The germline CDR1 and CDR2 sequences are MNHEY and SMNVEV (reference sequence). The CDR3 consists of 14 residues. Trimming at V came to 5 bases and at J to 2 bases, leaving 5 bases not matched to a gene. This CDR3 is CASSRTSGAYEQYF. The CDR3 coding sequence is TGTGCCAGCAGTCGAACTAGCGGAGCCTACGAGCAGTACTTC.

The CDR3 DNA sequence: TGTGCCAGCAGATCCACAGGGGGCGAGGGTCAGCCCCAGCATTTT. Its translation is CASRSTGGEGQPQHF. V and J are TRBV6-6 and TRBJ1-5; TRBD1 matches at 9 bases. Trimming cost V 6 bases and J 6 bases; bases outside gene matches: 9. This CDR3 spans 15 amino acids. Germline V CDR1 and CDR2: MNHNY, SVGAGI (reference sequence).

This chain connects TRBV7-2 to TRBJ1-1; D is possibly TRBD1 (5 bases). Trimming removed 8 bases at V and 1 base at J, with 14 bases between. The germline V gene encodes CDR1 SGHTA and CDR2 FQGNSA. CDR3 length equals 14 residues. The CDR3 sequence: CASSSGRGNTEAFF. Here the CDR3 DNA reads TGTGCCAGCTCCTCAGGGAGGGGGAACACTGAAGCTTTCTTT.

The V and J genes are TRBV5-8 and TRBJ1-3, with 7 bases fitting TRBD1. This CDR3 comprises 13 residues. Germline V gene lookup returns CDR1 SGHTS and CDR2 YDEGEE. J was trimmed by 9 bases and V by 0 bases; bases with no gene match: 3. Here the CDR3 DNA reads TGTGCCAGCAGCTTGGGACAGGGAGGCACCATATATTTT. Protein sequence: CASSLGQGGTIYF.